This TCR beta chain was found in a study of early T cells in non-severe SARS-CoV-2 infection. Researchers attached unique molecular identifiers to individual cDNA molecules. TCRdb used MiXCR to reprocess the 5' RACE reads, holding one entry per CDR3 protein. The sample has about 52,000 distinct CDR3 sequences, 9.5% to 11% seen once. The CDR3 is 13 residues long. V was trimmed by 5 bases and J by 4 bases, leaving 9 bases between them. In germline, CDR1 is SGHTA, CDR2 FQGTGA. This clonotype was detected only a few times. The chain has TRBV7-3 and TRBJ1-3; D ambiguous. Sequencing used whole blood. The TCR comes from an adult who was a healthcare worker with PCR-confirmed SARS-CoV-2 infection or an uninfected control (not recorded which). The chain's CDR3 is CASSPEFGNTIYF. As DNA, the CDR3 is TGTGCCAGCAGCCCTGAGTTCGGAAACACCATATATTTT.